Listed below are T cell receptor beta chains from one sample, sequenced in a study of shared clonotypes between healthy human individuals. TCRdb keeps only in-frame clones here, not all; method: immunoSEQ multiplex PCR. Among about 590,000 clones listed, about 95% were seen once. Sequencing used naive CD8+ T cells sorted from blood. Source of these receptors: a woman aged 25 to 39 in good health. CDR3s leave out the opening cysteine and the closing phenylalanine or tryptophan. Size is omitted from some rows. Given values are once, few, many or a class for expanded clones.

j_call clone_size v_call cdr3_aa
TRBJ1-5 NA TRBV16 ASSPNSVAADVSNQPQH
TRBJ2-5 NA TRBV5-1 ASSDMRAYQETQY
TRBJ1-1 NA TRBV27 ASSLSPRMNTEAF
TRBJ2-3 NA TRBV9 ASSLPIRTDTQY
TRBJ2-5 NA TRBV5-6 ASTAYDSGTQY
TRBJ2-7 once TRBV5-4 ASSRIDGHDTYEQY
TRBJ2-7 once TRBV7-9 ASSLSAGGIIGQY
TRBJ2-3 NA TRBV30 AGEVGRATDTQY
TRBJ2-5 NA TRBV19 ASSDYRGLFVETQY
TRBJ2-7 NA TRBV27 ASSGGFNSYEQY
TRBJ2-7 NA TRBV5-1 ASSLSAGGRGEQY
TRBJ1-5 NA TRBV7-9 ASSFQGSNQPQH
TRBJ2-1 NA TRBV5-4 ASTWGYNEQF
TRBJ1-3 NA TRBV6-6 ATFGNTIY
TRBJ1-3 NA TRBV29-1 SVEDRDSGNTIY
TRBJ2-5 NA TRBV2 ASTADRDGETQY
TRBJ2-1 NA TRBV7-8 ASSLGVFQF
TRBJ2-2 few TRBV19 ASSEEGLATYTGELF
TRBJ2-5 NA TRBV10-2 ASSGRRTEETQY
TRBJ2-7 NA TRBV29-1 SVESASDYEQY
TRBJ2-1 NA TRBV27 ASSLEYSGTDEQF
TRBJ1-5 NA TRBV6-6 ASSLTLVEDQPQH
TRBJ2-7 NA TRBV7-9 ASSLPTGTTYEQY
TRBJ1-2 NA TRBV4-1 ASSQEGVGGYT
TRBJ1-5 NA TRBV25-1 ASSELGGNQPQH
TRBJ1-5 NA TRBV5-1 ASSPRGGDYQPQH
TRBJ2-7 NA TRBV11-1 ASSETGTGWSSDEQY
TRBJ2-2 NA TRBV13 ASSPRTESNTGELF
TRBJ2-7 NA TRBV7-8 ASSSDRGFYEQY
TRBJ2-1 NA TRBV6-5 ASNPSDYNEQF
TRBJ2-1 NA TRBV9 ASSGGGGAYNEQF
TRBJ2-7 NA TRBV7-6 ASSRTSGNYEQY
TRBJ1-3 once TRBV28 ASSFRLWSGNTIY
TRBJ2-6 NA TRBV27 ASSLSRGGDSGANVLT
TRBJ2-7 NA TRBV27 ASSLVAASYEQY
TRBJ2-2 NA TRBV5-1 ASSFRAGKTGELF
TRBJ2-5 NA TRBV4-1 ASSPTPLAGGRETQY
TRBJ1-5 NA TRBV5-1 ASSLSPGSNQPQH
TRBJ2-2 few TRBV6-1 ASSDAPYAGELF
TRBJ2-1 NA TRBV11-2 ASSPHGQGRNEQF
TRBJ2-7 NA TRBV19 ASSLGPAGEQY
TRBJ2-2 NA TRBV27 ASSLTTSGSRTGELF
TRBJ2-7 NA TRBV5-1 ASSLSGEQY
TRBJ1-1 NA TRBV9 ASSPMGGEAF
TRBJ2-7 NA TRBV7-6 ASSRLAGANYEQY
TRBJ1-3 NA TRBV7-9 ASSLDGSSGFSGNTIY
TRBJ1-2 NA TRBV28 ASSFPLHGTSNYGYT
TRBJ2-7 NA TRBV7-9 ASSPAGRTYEQY
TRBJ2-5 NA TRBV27 ASSLSQGAQETQY
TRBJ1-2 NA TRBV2 ASSEGVFNYGYT
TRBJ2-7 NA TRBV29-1 SVENDQGTYEQY
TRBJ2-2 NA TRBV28 ASSLVGDTGELF
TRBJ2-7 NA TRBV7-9 ASSSDAGGSYEQY
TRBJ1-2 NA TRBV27 ARGTGGKPSCGYT
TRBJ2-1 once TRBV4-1 ASSRGAYNEQF